This T cell receptor beta chain appears in the sequencing data of a study of T cell changes during pregnancy in multiple sclerosis. V was clipped by 2 bases and J by 8 bases, with 13 bases between them. CDR1 SEHNR and CDR2 FQNEAQ come from the germline V gene (reference sequence). The CDR3 runs 14 residues. Profiled with immunoSEQ multiplex PCR; TCRdb holds only in-frame clones, not every one. The sample lists about 46,000 clones; 85% to 95% were seen once. The sample was CD8+ T cells from peripheral blood mononuclear cells, taken in the second trimester of pregnancy. The source is a female donor with multiple sclerosis, enrolled in a pregnancy study. The V call is TRBV7-9, the J call TRBJ2-1; weak D call: TRBD2 (5 bases). In DNA, the CDR3 is TGTGCCAGCAGCTTACTTGAGACTACACATGAGCAGTTCTTC. It translates to CASSLLETTHEQFF.